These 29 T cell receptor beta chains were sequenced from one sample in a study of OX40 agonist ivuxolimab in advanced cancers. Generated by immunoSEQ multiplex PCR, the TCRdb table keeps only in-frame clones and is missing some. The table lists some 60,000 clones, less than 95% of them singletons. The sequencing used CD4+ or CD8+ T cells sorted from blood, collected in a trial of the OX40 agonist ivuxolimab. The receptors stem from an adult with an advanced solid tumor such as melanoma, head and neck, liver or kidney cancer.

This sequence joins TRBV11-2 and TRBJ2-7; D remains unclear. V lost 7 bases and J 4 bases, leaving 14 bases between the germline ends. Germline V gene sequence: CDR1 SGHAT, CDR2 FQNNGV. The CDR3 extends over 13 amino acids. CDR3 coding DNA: TGTGCCAGCACCCTCCCCGGTGTTTACGAGCAGTACTTC. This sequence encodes CASTLPGVYEQYF.

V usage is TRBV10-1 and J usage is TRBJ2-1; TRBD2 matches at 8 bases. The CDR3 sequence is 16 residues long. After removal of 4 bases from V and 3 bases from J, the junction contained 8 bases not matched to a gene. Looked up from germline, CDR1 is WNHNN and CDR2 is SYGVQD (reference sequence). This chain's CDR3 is CASSGGPGLGYNEQFF. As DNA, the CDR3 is TGCGCCAGCAGTGGGGGTCCGGGACTAGGCTACAATGAGCAGTTCTTC.

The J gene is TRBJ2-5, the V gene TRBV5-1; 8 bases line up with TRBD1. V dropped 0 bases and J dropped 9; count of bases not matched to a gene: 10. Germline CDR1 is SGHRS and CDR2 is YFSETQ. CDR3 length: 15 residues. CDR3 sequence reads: CASSLGRQGRESQYF. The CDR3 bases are TGCGCCAGCAGCTTGGGGAGACAGGGGCGCGAATCCCAGTACTTC.

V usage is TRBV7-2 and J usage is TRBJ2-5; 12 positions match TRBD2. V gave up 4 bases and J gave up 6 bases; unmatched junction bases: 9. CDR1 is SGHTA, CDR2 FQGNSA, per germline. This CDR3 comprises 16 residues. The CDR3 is CASSSNLAGGPKTQYF. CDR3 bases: TGTGCCAGCAGCTCAAACCTAGCGGGAGGGCCGAAGACCCAGTACTTC.

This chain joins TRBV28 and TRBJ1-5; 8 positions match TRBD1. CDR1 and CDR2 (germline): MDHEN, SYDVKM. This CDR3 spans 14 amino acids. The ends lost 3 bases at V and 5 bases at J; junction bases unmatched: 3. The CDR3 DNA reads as TGTGCCAGCAGTTTGGACAGGGAGTATCAGCCCCAGCATTTT. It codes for CASSLDREYQPQHF.

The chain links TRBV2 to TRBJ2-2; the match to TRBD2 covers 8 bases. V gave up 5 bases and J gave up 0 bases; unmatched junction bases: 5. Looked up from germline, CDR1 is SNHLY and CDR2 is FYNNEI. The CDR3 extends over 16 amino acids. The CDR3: CASSTTSGANTGELFF. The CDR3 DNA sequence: TGTGCCAGCAGTACCACTAGCGGAGCGAACACCGGGGAGCTGTTTTTT.

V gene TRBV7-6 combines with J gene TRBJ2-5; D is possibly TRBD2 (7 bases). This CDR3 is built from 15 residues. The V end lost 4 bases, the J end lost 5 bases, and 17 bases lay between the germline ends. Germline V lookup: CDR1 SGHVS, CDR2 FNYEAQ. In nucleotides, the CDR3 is TGTGCCAGCAGCTCCGAGGGGGGGAGGGTGGAGACCCAGTACTTC. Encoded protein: CASSSEGGRVETQYF.

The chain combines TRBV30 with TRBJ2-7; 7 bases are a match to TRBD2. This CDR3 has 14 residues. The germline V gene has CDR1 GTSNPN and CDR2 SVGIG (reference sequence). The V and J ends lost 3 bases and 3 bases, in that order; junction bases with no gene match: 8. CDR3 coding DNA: TGTGCCTGGAGAATATGGGGCGGGAGCTACGAGCAGTACTTC. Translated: CAWRIWGGSYEQYF.

The chain's CDR3 is CAWSPRGRTNEKLFF. In DNA form, the CDR3 reads TGTGCCTGGAGCCCCCGGGGAAGAACTAATGAAAAACTGTTTTTT. The rearrangement uses TRBV30 and TRBJ1-4; no firm D call. CDR1 is GTSNPN, CDR2 SVGIG, per germline (reference sequence). The V end was cut by 3 bases, the J end by 1 base, with 12 bases between. The CDR3 contains 15 residues.

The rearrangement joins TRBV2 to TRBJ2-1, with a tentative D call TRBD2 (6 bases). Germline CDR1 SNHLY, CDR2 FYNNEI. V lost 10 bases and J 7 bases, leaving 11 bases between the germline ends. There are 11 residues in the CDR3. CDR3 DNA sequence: TGTGCCACCCAGGGAGGAAATGAGCAGTTCTTC. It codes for CATQGGNEQFF.

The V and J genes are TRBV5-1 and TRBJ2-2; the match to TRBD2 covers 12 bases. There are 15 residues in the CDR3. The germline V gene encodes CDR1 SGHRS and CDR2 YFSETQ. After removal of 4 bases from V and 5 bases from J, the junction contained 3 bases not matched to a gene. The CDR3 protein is CASSRTSGETGELFF. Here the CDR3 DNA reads TGCGCCAGCAGCCGGACTAGCGGGGAGACCGGGGAGCTGTTTTTT.

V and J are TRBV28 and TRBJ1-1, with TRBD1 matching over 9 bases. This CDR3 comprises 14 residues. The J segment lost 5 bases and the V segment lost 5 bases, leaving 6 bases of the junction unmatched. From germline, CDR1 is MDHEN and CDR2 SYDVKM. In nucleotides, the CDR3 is TGTGCCAGCAGTAAACCGGGACAGGGAACTGAAGCTTTCTTT. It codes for CASSKPGQGTEAFF.

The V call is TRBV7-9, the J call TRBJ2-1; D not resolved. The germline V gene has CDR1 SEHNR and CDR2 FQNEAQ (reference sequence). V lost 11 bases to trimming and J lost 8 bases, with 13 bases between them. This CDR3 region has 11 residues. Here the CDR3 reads CASGREHEQFF. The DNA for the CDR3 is TGTGCCTCCGGGCGCGAACATGAGCAGTTCTTC.

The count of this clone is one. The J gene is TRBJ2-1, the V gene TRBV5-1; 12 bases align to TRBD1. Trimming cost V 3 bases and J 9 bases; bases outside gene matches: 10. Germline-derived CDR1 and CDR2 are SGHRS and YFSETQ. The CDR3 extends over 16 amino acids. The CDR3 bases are TGCGCCAGCAGCTCCATTCCGGGACAGGGGGCTTTTGAGCAGTTCTTC. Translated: CASSSIPGQGAFEQFF.

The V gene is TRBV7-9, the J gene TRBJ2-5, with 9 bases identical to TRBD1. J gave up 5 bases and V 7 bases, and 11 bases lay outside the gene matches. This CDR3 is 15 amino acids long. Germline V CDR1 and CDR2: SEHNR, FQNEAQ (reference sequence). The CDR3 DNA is TGTGCCAGCACCGAAACAGGGGGCTTCGGGGAGACCCAGTACTTC. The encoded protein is CASTETGGFGETQYF.

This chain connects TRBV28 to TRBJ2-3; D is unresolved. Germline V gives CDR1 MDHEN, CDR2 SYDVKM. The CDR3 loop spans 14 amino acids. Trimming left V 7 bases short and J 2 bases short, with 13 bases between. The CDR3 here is CASTGTRATDTQYF. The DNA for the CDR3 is TGTGCCAGCACCGGAACCCGGGCCACAGATACGCAGTATTTT. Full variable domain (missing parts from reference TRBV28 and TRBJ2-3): DVKVTQSSRYLVKRTGEKVFLECVQDMDHENMFWYRQDPGLGLRLIYFSYDVKMKEKGDIPEGYSVSREKKERFSLILESASTNQTSMYLCASTGTRATDTQYFGPGTRLTVL.

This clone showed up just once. CDR3: CASSVEVGRARREQFF. The CDR3 nucleotides read TGTGCCAGCAGCGTAGAGGTCGGGAGGGCCAGGCGTGAGCAGTTCTTC. The chain links TRBV9 to TRBJ2-1, with 8 nucleotides matching TRBD2. This CDR3 contains 16 residues. Germline CDR1 is SGDLS and CDR2 is YYNGEE. J gave up 9 bases and V 0 bases, and 11 bases lay outside the gene matches.

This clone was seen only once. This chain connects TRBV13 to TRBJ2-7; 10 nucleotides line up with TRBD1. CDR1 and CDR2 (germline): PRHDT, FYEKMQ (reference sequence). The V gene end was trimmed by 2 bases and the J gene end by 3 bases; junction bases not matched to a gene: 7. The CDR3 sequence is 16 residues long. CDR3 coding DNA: TGTGCCAGCAGCTTAACTGCCGGGACAGGGGTCTACGAGCAGTACTTC. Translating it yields CASSLTAGTGVYEQYF.

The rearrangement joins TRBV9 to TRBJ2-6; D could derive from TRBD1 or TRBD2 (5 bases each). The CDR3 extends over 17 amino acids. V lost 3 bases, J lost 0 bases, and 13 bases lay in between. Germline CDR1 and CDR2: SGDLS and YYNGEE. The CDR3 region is CASSGGSRGSGANVLTF. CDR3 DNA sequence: TGTGCCAGCAGCGGGGGGTCCCGGGGCTCTGGGGCCAACGTCCTGACTTTC.

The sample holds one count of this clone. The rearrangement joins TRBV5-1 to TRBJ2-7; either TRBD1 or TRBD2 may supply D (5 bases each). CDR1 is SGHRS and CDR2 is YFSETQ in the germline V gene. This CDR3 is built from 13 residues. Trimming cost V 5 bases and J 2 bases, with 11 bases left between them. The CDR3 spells CASREGYAYEQYF. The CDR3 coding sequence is TGCGCCAGCAGAGAGGGGTACGCCTACGAGCAGTACTTC.

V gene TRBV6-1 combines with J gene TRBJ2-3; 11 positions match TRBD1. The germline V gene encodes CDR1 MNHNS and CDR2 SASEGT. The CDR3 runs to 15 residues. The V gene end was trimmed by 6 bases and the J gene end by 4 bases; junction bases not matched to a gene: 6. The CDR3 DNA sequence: TGTGCCAGCAGGGCCGGGACAGGGGGATCAGATACGCAGTATTTT. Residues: CASRAGTGGSDTQYF.

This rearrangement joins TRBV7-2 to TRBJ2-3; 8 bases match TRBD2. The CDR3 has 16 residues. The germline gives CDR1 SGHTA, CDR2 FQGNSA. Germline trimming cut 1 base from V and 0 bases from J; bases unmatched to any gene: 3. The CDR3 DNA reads TGTGCCAGCAGCTTAGGGGGACTAGGTAGCACAGATACGCAGTATTTT. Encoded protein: CASSLGGLGSTDTQYF.

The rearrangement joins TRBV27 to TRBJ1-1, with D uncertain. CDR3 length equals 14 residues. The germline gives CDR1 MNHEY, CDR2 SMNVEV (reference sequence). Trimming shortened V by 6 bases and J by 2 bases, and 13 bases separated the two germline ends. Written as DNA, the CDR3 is TGTGCCAGCAGGAACCAGCCAGCCAACACTGAAGCTTTCTTT. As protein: CASRNQPANTEAFF.

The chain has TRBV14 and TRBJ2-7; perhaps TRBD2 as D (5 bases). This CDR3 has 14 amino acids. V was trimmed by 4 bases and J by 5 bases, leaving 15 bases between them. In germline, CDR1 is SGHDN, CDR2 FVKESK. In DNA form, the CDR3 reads TGTGCCAGCAGCCCCCTCGGCCTAGCCCACGAGCAGTACTTC. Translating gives CASSPLGLAHEQYF.

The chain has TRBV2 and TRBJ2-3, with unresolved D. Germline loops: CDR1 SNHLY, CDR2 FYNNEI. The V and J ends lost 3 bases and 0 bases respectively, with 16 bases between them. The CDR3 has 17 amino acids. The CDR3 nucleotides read TGTGCCAGCAGTGATATTTTTGGGCTCTCTAGCACAGATACGCAGTATTTT. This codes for CASSDIFGLSSTDTQYF.

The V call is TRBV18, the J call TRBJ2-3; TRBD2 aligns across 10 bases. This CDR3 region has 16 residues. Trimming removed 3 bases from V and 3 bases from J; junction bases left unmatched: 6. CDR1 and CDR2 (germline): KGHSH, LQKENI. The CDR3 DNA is TGTGCCAGCTCACCTGCCACTAGCGGGAAAACAGATACGCAGTATTTT. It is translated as CASSPATSGKTDTQYF.

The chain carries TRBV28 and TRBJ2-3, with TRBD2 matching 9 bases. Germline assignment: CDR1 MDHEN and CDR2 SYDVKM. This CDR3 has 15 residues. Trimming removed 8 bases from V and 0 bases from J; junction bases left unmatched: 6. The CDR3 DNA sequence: TGTGCCAGCGGGGCGGGAGGGTCTAGCACAGATACGCAGTATTTT. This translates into CASGAGGSSTDTQYF.

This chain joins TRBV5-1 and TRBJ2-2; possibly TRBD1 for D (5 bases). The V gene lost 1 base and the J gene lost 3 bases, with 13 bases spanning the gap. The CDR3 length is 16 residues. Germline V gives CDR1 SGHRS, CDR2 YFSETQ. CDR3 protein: CASSLWAGLDTGELFF. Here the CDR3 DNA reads TGCGCCAGCAGCTTGTGGGCAGGGCTAGACACCGGGGAGCTGTTTTTT.

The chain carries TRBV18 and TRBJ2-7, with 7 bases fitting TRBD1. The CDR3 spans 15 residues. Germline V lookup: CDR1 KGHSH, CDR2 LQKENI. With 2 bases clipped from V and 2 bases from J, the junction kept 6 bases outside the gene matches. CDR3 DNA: TGTGCCAGCTCACCATACAGGGGCCTTACCTACGAGCAGTACTTC. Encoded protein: CASSPYRGLTYEQYF.